This T cell receptor (beta chain) was captured by sequencing in a study of lymphopenia after photon versus proton radiotherapy. Study results and limitations: Under photons, naive T cells and diversity fell while effector/memory populations rose.

Sequencing used immunoSEQ multiplex PCR; TCRdb keeps in-frame clones, though not all of them. The sample lists more than 4,000 clones, roughly 71% occurring once. As for this clone: Antigen specificity is unknown.

Sample: peripheral blood, taken from a patient treated with proton-based radiotherapy. This clonotype was obtained from a man older than 75 with esophageal cancer.

Written as DNA, the CDR3 is TGTGCCAGCCGTATCGGGGACTATGGCTACACCTTC. Protein product: CASRIGDYGYTF. The chain recombines TRBV28 with TRBJ1-2; no clear D. The CDR3 is 12 residues long. The V end lost 8 bases, the J end lost 3 bases, and 10 bases lay between the germline ends. Per the germline V gene, CDR1 is MDHEN and CDR2 is SYDVKM.